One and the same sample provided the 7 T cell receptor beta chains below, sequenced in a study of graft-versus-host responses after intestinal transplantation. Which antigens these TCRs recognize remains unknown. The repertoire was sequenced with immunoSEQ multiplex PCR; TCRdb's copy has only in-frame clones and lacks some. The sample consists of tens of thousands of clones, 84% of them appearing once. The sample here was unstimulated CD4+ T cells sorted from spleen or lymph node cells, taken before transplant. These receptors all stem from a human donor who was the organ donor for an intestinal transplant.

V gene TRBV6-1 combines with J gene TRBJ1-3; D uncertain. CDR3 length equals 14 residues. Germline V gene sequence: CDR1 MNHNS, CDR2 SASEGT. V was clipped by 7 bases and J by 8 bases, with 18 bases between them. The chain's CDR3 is CASIYEPHLDTIYF. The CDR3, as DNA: TGTGCCAGCATCTATGAACCCCACCTGGACACCATATATTTT.

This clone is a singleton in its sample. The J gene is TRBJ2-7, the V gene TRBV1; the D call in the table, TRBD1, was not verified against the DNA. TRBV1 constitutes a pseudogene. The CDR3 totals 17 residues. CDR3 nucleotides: TGCACCAGCAGCCAGCGGCGGGAAAGACAGGGCCACTACGAGCAGTACGTC. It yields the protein CTSSQRRERQGHYEQYV.

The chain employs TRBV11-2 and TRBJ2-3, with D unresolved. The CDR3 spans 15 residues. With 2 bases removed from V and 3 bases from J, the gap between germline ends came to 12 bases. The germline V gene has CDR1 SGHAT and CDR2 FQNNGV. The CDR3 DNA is TGTGCCAGCAGCTTATCCTGGGCCGAAACAGATACGCAGTATTTT. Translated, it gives CASSLSWAETDTQYF. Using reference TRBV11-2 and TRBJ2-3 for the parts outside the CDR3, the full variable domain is EAGVAQSPRYKIIEKRQSVAFWCNPISGHATLYWYQQILGQGPKLLIQFQNNGVVDDSQLPKDRFSAERLKGVDSTLKIQPAKLEDSAVYLCASSLSWAETDTQYFGPGTRLTVL.

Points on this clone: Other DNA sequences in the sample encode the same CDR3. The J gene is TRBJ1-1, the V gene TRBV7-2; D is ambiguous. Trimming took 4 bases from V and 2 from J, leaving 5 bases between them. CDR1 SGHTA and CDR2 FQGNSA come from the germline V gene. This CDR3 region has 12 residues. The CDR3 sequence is CASSYGNTEAFF. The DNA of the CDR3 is TGTGCCAGCAGCTACGGTAACACTGAAGCTTTCTTT.

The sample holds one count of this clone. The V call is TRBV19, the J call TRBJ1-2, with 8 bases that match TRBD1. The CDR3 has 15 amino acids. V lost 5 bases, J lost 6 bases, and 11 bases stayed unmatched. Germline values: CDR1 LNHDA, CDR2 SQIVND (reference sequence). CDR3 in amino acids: CASSEGTGVWNGYTF. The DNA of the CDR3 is TGTGCCAGTAGTGAAGGGACAGGAGTATGGAATGGCTACACCTTC.

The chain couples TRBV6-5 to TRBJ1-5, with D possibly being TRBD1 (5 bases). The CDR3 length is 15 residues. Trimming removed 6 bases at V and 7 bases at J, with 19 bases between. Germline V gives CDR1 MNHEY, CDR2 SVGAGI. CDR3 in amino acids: CASSPVRGQGQPQHF. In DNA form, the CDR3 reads TGTGCCAGCAGCCCGGTTAGGGGCCAAGGGCAGCCCCAGCATTTT.

Here the CDR3 reads CSVAGQGARNTEAFF. The CDR3 DNA follows: TGCAGCGTTGCGGGACAGGGGGCTAGGAACACTGAAGCTTTCTTT. V is TRBV29-1 and J is TRBJ1-1; 12 bases fit TRBD1. The germline V gene has CDR1 SQVTM and CDR2 ANQGSEA. CDR3 length: 15 amino acids. Germline trimming cut 4 bases from V and 1 base from J; bases unmatched to any gene: 4.